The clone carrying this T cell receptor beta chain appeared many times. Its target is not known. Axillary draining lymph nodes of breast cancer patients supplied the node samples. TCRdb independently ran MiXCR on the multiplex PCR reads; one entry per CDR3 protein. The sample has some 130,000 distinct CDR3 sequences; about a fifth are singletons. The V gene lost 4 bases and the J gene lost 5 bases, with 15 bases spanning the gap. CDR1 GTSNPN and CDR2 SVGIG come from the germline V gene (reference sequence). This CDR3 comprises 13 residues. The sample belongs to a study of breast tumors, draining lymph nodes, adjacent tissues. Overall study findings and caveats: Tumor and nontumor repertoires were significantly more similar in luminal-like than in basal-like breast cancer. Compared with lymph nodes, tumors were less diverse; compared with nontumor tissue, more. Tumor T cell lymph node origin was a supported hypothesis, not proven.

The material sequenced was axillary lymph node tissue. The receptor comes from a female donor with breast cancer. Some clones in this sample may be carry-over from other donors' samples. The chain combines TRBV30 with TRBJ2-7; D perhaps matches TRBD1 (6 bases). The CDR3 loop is CAWTRQVGNEQYF. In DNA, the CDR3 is TGTGCCTGGACCCGACAGGTCGGGAACGAGCAGTACTTC.